This T cell receptor (beta chain) was observed in a study of regulatory T cells in long-lasting Graves disease. Findings of the study overall: Persistent patients had a count of shared public clonotypes (approximately 2,800) that exceeded that of new patients (966).

This sample's time point: newly diagnosed GD, antithyroid drugs for less than 3 months. There was RNA extracted from PBMCs, and the TCR library was made from it. In building TCR beta libraries, iRepertoire HTBI primers were used together with Arm-PCR of CDR3 regions. TCRdb redid the calling of the multiplex PCR reads with MiXCR, one entry per CDR3 protein. The repertoire holds 400,000 to 550,000 distinct CDR3 sequences, with 16% as singletons. The sample holds many counts of this clonotype. As yet, its antigen is unknown. These same records also appear under a second study, on T cells in Graves' hyperthyroidism and ophthalmopathy. Per that paper: A model of 13 V-J features distinguished ophthalmopathy from stable hyperthyroidism.

This TCR derives from a woman aged 18 to 35 with Graves disease. The sequencing used peripheral blood mononuclear cells (PBMCs), collected at new diagnosis, from a patient treated with antithyroid drugs.

DNA of the CDR3: TGTGCCAGCAGCTTTCCCCCAATCACAGATACGCAGTATTTT. Translated: CASSFPPITDTQYF. The chain combines TRBV7-8 with TRBJ2-3; no reliable D call. The germline V gene has CDR1 SGHVS and CDR2 FQNEAQ. This CDR3 is 14 amino acids long. Trimming pared 3 bases from V and 2 bases from J, leaving 9 bases between.